The 23 T cell receptor beta chains presented below share a single source sample, sequenced in a study of blood T cell repertoires in COVID-19. The method was immunoSEQ multiplex PCR; TCRdb's version includes in-frame clones alone and lacks a portion of them. The sample carries 250,000 to 300,000 clones, around 85% recorded once. Sample: peripheral blood. The receptors stem from a woman under 40 with COVID-19, enrolled during active disease.

The chain has TRBV19 and TRBJ1-4; D remains unclear. Trimming shortened V by 6 bases and J by 1 base, and 12 bases separated the two germline ends. The germline V gene has CDR1 LNHDA and CDR2 SQIVND (reference sequence). The CDR3 has 15 amino acids. CDR3 protein: CASSPPLLTNEKLFF. CDR3 coding DNA: TGTGCCAGTAGCCCCCCACTCCTAACTAATGAAAAACTGTTTTTT.

The chain has TRBV27 and TRBJ2-1, with a possible D match to TRBD1 (5 bases). The germline V and J ends were trimmed by 3 bases and 9 bases, with 9 bases remaining between them. The CDR3 sequence is 12 residues long. Germline V gives CDR1 MNHEY, CDR2 SMNVEV (reference sequence). The CDR3 sequence is CASSFGRGEQFF. The CDR3, as DNA: TGTGCCAGCAGTTTCGGTAGGGGTGAGCAGTTCTTC.

The chain uses TRBV28 and TRBJ2-7, with 7 bases matching TRBD1. This CDR3 is 14 amino acids long. Germline loops: CDR1 MDHEN, CDR2 SYDVKM. Trimming removed 6 bases from V and 0 bases from J; junction bases left unmatched: 5. CDR3 bases: TGTGCCAGCAGCTCCCGGGACAGCTCCTACGAGCAGTACTTC. Residues: CASSSRDSSYEQYF. Full variable domain (missing parts from reference TRBV28 and TRBJ2-7): DVKVTQSSRYLVKRTGEKVFLECVQDMDHENMFWYRQDPGLGLRLIYFSYDVKMKEKGDIPEGYSVSREKKERFSLILESASTNQTSMYLCASSSRDSSYEQYFGPGTRLTVT.

This chain's CDR3 is CASSLGAGGFNEQFF. The CDR3, as DNA: TGTGCCAGCAGCTTGGGAGCGGGGGGTTTCAATGAGCAGTTCTTC. The genes are TRBV5-4 and TRBJ2-1; 9 bases align to TRBD2. Per germline, CDR1 SGHNT and CDR2 YYREEE (reference sequence). The CDR3 has 15 residues. Trimming cost V 0 bases and J 6 bases; bases outside gene matches: 4.

The chain recombines TRBV19 with TRBJ1-4, with TRBD1 matching 10 bases. Unmatched junction bases numbered 23, after V lost 3 bases and J lost 7 bases. CDR1 and CDR2 from the germline V gene are LNHDA and SQIVND (reference sequence). The CDR3 consists of 21 residues. The chain's CDR3 is CASSIPPADPPEGTGVEKLFF. CDR3 in DNA: TGTGCCAGTAGTATTCCGCCGGCGGACCCTCCTGAGGGGACAGGGGTTGAAAAACTGTTTTTT.

The rearrangement joins TRBV29-1 to TRBJ2-7, with TRBD1 identical over 8 bases. CDR1 and CDR2 (germline): SQVTM, ANQGSEA. CDR3 length: 16 amino acids. V was clipped by 4 bases and J by 9 bases; unmatched bases: 20. This CDR3 is CSVGRATGGIYDVQYF. The CDR3 nucleotides read TGCAGCGTTGGCCGGGCCACAGGGGGGATATACGACGTGCAGTACTTC.

This chain uses TRBV9 with TRBJ1-1; 7 bases are shared with TRBD1. Per germline, CDR1 SGDLS and CDR2 YYNGEE. J gave up 3 bases and V 2 bases, and 7 bases lay outside the gene matches. CDR3 length equals 15 residues. The CDR3 is CASSVTGDLHTEAFF. DNA of the CDR3: TGTGCCAGCAGCGTTACAGGGGATTTGCACACTGAAGCTTTCTTT.

This chain connects TRBV6-5 to TRBJ2-1; 8 bases agree with TRBD2. J lost 7 bases, V lost 2 bases, and 7 bases had no gene match. Germline-derived CDR1 and CDR2 are MNHEY and SVGAGI. The CDR3 has 15 residues. CDR3 sequence reads: CASSYGAGGRNEQFF. CDR3 nucleotides: TGTGCCAGCAGTTACGGGGCGGGGGGCAGAAATGAGCAGTTCTTC.

V and J are TRBV28 and TRBJ2-7; TRBD1 matches at 7 bases. The CDR3 runs 15 residues. The germline gives CDR1 MDHEN, CDR2 SYDVKM. Trimming at V came to 6 bases and at J to 0 bases, leaving 8 bases not matched to a gene. The CDR3 DNA sequence: TGTGCCAGCAGCGAAATAAGGGGGCCCTCCTACGAGCAGTACTTC. It encodes CASSEIRGPSYEQYF.

V is TRBV6-5 and J is TRBJ2-7, with 8 bases matching TRBD2. Germline V CDR1 and CDR2: MNHEY, SVGAGI. Trimming took 10 bases from V and 6 from J; bases not matched to a gene: 14. The CDR3 is 14 residues long. DNA of the CDR3: TGTGCCACGGGGGGGGAACGTGGCCGGCGCGAGCAGTACTTC. It translates to CATGGERGRREQYF.

J is TRBJ1-1 and V is TRBV19; D not resolved. Between the trimmed V and J ends, which lost 10 bases and 3 bases, there was a span of 15 bases. This CDR3 is built from 13 residues. Germline CDR1 is LNHDA and CDR2 is SQIVND (reference sequence). CDR3 amino acids: CATEGFRHTEAFF. The CDR3, as DNA: TGTGCCACCGAGGGTTTTCGCCACACTGAAGCTTTCTTT.

The chain couples TRBV10-1 to TRBJ2-7, with TRBD2 matching over 7 bases. The CDR3 sequence is 12 residues long. Unmatched junction bases numbered 2, after V lost 8 bases and J lost 1 base. The germline CDR1 and CDR2 sequences are WNHNN and SYGVQD (reference sequence). The CDR3 protein is CASGEGSYEQYF. CDR3 nucleotide sequence: TGCGCCAGCGGGGAGGGATCCTACGAGCAGTACTTC.

J is TRBJ2-5 and V is TRBV5-4, with unresolved D. The CDR3 consists of 14 residues. Germline values: CDR1 SGHNT, CDR2 YYREEE (reference sequence). The ends were cut back, 3 bases at V and 5 bases at J, with 14 bases in the middle. The CDR3 DNA follows: TGTGCCAGCAGCTCCCCCCTAGAGTCGGAGACCCAGTACTTC. It specifies CASSSPLESETQYF.

The V gene is TRBV5-1, the J gene TRBJ1-2, with D possibly TRBD1 on 6 matching bases. V lost 5 bases, J lost 4 bases, and 15 bases lay in between. This CDR3 has 14 amino acids. Germline CDR1 and CDR2: SGHRS and YFSETQ. CDR3: CASRPGTGTYGYTF. DNA of the CDR3: TGCGCCAGCAGACCTGGAACAGGGACCTATGGCTACACCTTC.

The chain joins TRBV6-5 to TRBJ2-3, with D perhaps TRBD1 (6 bases). Trimming stripped 6 bases from V and 4 bases from J, with 17 bases between. The CDR3 covers 15 residues. The germline V gene has CDR1 MNHEY and CDR2 SVGAGI. The chain's CDR3 is CASRPTGLGPDTQYF. The CDR3 DNA sequence: TGTGCCAGCAGGCCCACAGGGCTAGGTCCAGATACGCAGTATTTT.

The chain links TRBV27 to TRBJ2-1, with 11 bases that match TRBD2. The length of the CDR3 is 19 residues. Trimming took 0 bases from V and 5 from J; bases not matched to a gene: 12. Per the germline V gene, CDR1 is MNHEY and CDR2 is SMNVEV (reference sequence). The CDR3 loop is CASSLSLVAGGLINNEQFF. In nucleotides, the CDR3 is TGTGCCAGCAGTTTATCGTTGGTAGCGGGGGGGCTTATAAACAATGAGCAGTTCTTC.

The rearrangement uses TRBV6-2 or TRBV6-3 and TRBJ2-1, with D hard to call. From germline, CDR1 is MNHEY and CDR2 SVGEGT. V lost 6 bases and J 8 bases, leaving 11 bases between the germline ends. The CDR3 covers 12 residues. The CDR3 is CASSPSLDEQFF. As DNA, the CDR3 is TGTGCCAGCAGCCCAAGCCTGGATGAGCAGTTCTTC.

In this sample, this clone turned up a few times. The chain is built from TRBV12-3 or TRBV12-4 and TRBJ2-2; 7 nucleotides agree with TRBD1. V lost 10 bases and J lost 1; bases outside the gene matches: 3. This CDR3 region has 13 residues. CDR3 in DNA: TGTGCCATCACAGGGGAGAACACCGGGGAGCTGTTTTTT. It codes for CAITGENTGELFF.

This chain connects TRBV5-6 to TRBJ1-4; D is undetermined. V was trimmed by 0 bases and J by 3 bases, leaving 3 bases between them. This CDR3 comprises 13 residues. Per the germline V gene, CDR1 is SGHDT and CDR2 is YYEEEE. The CDR3 DNA reads as TGTGCCAGCAGCTTGGCCGCTAATGAAAAACTGTTTTTT. Protein sequence: CASSLAANEKLFF.

The rearrangement uses TRBV2 and TRBJ2-3, with D perhaps TRBD2 (6 bases). Germline CDR1 and CDR2: SNHLY and FYNNEI. Between the trimmed V and J ends, which lost 4 bases and 3 bases, there was a span of 8 bases. This CDR3 is 13 amino acids long. CDR3 coding DNA: TGTGCCAGCAGTGGGAGGGGAACAGATACGCAGTATTTT. Translation: CASSGRGTDTQYF. Full variable domain (remainder filled in from reference TRBV2 and TRBJ2-3): EPEVTQTPSHQVTQMGQEVILRCVPISNHLYFYWYRQILGQKVEFLVSFYNNEISEKSEIFDDQFSVERPDGSNFTLKIRSTKLEDSAMYFCASSGRGTDTQYFGPGTRLTVL.

The V call is TRBV7-9, the J call TRBJ1-2, with D perhaps TRBD1 (5 bases). The V and J ends lost 5 bases and 0 bases respectively, with 13 bases between them. Looked up from germline, CDR1 is SEHNR and CDR2 is FQNEAQ (reference sequence). The CDR3 runs to 15 residues. The CDR3 protein is CASSAPEGTNYGYTF. DNA for the CDR3: TGTGCCAGCAGCGCTCCGGAGGGGACTAACTATGGCTACACCTTC.

The chain has TRBV20-1 and TRBJ2-7; the D gene is possibly TRBD2 (5 bases). The CDR3 runs 11 residues. Germline values: CDR1 DFQATT, CDR2 SNEGSKA (reference sequence). V dropped 2 bases and J dropped 6 bases, with 8 bases sitting between them. In DNA, the CDR3 is TGCAGTGCTAGATGGGCGGGCGAGCAGTACTTC. It is translated as CSARWAGEQYF.

The V call is TRBV10-3, the J call TRBJ1-2, with 9 bases lining up with TRBD1. Germline trimming cut 8 bases from V and 6 bases from J; bases unmatched to any gene: 10. From germline, CDR1 is ENHRY and CDR2 SYGVKD. This CDR3 contains 14 residues. The CDR3 bases are TGTGCCATCGGGTCGGGACAGGGAGGAAATGGCTACACCTTC. It is translated as CAIGSGQGGNGYTF.